This TCR beta chain was captured in a study of response to subunit inactivated influenza vaccine. TCRdb reprocessed the RT-PCR reads with MiXCR, giving one entry per CDR3 protein. The sample lists about 500,000 distinct CDR3 sequences, roughly 13% seen once, with less than 15% in the top ten. This specimen was PBMCs from blood, taken more than 35 days after vaccination. The clonotype comes from a man aged 50-59 years who received an inactivated influenza vaccine.

CDR3 loop: CASSLLQGGNNEQFF. CDR3 nucleotides: TGCGCCAGCAGCTTGCTACAGGGGGGGAACAATGAGCAGTTCTTC. V usage is TRBV5-1 and J usage is TRBJ2-1; tentatively, D is TRBD1 (8 bases). There are 15 residues in the CDR3. Germline V gene data show CDR1 as SGHRS and CDR2 as YFSETQ. The ends were cut back, 1 base at V and 5 bases at J, with 13 bases in the middle.